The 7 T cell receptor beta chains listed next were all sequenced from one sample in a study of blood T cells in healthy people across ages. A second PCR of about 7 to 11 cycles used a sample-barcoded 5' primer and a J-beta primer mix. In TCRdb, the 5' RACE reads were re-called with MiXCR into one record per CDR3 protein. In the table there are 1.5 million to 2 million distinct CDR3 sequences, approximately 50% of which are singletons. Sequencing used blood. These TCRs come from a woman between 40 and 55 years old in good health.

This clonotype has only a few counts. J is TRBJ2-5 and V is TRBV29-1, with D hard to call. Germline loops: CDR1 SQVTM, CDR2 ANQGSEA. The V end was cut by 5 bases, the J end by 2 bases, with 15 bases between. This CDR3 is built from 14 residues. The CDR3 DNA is TGCAGCGTTTTGAAAAGGAGTCGGCAAGAGACCCAGTACTTC. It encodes CSVLKRSRQETQYF.

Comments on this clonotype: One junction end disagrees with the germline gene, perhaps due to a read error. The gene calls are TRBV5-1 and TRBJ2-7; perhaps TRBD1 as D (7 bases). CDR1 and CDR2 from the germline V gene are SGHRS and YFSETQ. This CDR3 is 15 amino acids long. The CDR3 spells CASSSGGGLKETQYF. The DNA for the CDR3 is TGCGCCAGCAGCTCCGGAGGGGGCTTAAAAGAGACCCAGTACTTT.

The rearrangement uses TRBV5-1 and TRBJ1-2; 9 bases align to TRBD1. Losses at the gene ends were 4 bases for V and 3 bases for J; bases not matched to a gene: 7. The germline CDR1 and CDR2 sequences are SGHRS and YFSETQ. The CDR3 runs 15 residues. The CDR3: CASSGNRGRDYGYTF. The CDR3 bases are TGCGCCAGCAGCGGCAACAGGGGGCGCGACTATGGCTACACCTTC.

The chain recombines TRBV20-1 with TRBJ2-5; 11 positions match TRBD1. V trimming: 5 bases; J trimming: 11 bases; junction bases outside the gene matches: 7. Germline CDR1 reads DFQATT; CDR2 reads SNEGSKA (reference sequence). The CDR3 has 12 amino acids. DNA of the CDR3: TGCAGTGCTGGACAGGGGGCGCGGGAGCAGTACTTC. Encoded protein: CSAGQGAREQYF.

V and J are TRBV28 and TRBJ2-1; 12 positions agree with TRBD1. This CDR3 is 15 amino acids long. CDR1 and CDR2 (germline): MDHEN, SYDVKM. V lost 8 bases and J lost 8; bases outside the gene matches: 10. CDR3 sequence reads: CASRDRGPSGHEQFF. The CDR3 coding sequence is TGTGCCAGCCGGGACAGGGGGCCCTCCGGGCATGAGCAGTTCTTC.

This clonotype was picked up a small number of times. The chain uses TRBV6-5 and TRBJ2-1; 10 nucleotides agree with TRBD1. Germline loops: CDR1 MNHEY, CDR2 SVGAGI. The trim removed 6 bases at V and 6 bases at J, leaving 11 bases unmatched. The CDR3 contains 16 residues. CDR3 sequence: CASSPWTGGNLNEQFF. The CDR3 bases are TGTGCCAGCAGCCCCTGGACAGGGGGAAACCTCAATGAGCAGTTCTTC.

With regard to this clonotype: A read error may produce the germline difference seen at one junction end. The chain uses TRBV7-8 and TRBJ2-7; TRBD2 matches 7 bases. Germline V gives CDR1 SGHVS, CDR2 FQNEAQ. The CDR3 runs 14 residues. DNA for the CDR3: TGTGCCAACAGCTCCCGGGACTACCGATACGAGCAGTACTTC. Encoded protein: CANSSRDYRYEQYF. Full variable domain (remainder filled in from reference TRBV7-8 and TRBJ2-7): GAGVSQSPRYKVAKRGQDVALRCDPISGHVSLFWYQQALGQGPEFLTYFQNEAQLDKSGLPSDRFFAERPEGSVSTLKIQRTQQEDSAVYLCANSSRDYRYEQYFGPGTRLTVT.